The entry that follows covers one TCR beta chain sequence. Its specific antigen is unknown. Base qualities are not at hand, and no much larger clone is one base apart. At the junction V is shortened by 0 bases and J by 8 bases; bases outside the gene matches: 9. Looking up the germline V gene yields CDR1 SGHAT and CDR2 FQNNGV. From cysteine to phenylalanine, the CDR3 is 17 amino acids long. The retained sequence is limited to the CDR3, 51 bases, with the frame set at the first base. The data originate from a study of T-cell reconstitution after alpha-beta-depleted transplantation in children (dated by TCRdb to the mid-2010s). As for the study more broadly: The study quantitatively tracked T-cell immune reconstitution after TCRalphabeta/CD19-depleted allogeneic hematopoietic cell transplantation in children using TCR repertoire profiling.

The research as a whole found: Hyperexpanded clone frequencies declined over subsequent months; after one year, T-cell counts and TCRbeta diversity were mostly attributed to newly produced T cells. Apparently early alphabetaT-cell count recovery about two months after transplant reportedly relied on only several hundred rapidly expanded clones derived from non-depleted graft cells. In some patients, high TCRbeta diversity at day 60 was attributed to recipient T cells and intrathymic progenitors that had survived conditioning.

Library creation used PCR. Sequencing was performed on an Illumina HiSeq 2500. TCR libraries were prepared with molecular barcoding, using unique molecular identifiers to normalize TCRbeta repertoire quantification. TCRdb passed the public sequencing reads through fastp at Q25 and MiXCR, retaining productive beta sequences. Merged by CDR3 protein, the rows form single entries marked with the most common genes and DNA. This sample lists hundreds of thousands of distinct CDR3 sequences; 10% to 15% were detected once. Roughly 2.3% of the sample belongs to the ten largest clones. The intended sense of this specimen's treatment or condition label: allogeneic hematopoietic cell transplantation with graft depleted of TCRalphabeta T cells and CD19 B cells. TCRalphabeta/CD19-depleted allogeneic hematopoietic cell grafts were given to the transplant recipients, all of whom were children.

This specimen was PBMCs, mostly from graft donor cells, taken 360 days after TCRalphabeta/CD19-depleted stem cell transplant. The sequence was obtained from a male patient younger than 18 who had a stem cell transplant for acute myeloid leukemia, so the T cells may come from the graft donor. Recombination joined TRBV11-2 with TRBJ2-1, with 11 bases in between that match TRBD2. The CDR3 reads CASSLDRASGRLDEQFF. The DNA is TGTGCCAGCAGCTTAGATCGGGCTAGCGGGAGGTTAGATGAGCAGTTCTTC.